Only a few counts were recorded for the clone carrying this T cell receptor beta chain. Unique molecular identifiers were incorporated during preparation of the TCRbeta library. One entry per CDR3 protein results from TCRdb running MiXCR on the PCR reads. This table has approximately 400,000 distinct CDR3 sequences, about a tenth appearing once. The source of the sample is a study of T-cell reconstitution after alpha-beta-depleted transplantation in children. Here the sequenced sample was PBMCs from the stem cell graft donor, taken from the stem cell graft. This TCR was recovered from a human donor who donated a stem cell graft to a child with acute myeloid leukemia.

CDR3 amino acids: CASTGTDRETQYF. CDR3 bases: TGTGCCAGCACCGGGACAGACCGAGAGACCCAGTACTTC. The chain couples TRBV19 to TRBJ2-5, with TRBD1 identical over 7 bases. The CDR3 is 13 residues long. The V and J ends lost 9 bases and 4 bases, in that order; junction bases with no gene match: 8. Per the germline V gene, CDR1 is LNHDA and CDR2 is SQIVND (reference sequence).